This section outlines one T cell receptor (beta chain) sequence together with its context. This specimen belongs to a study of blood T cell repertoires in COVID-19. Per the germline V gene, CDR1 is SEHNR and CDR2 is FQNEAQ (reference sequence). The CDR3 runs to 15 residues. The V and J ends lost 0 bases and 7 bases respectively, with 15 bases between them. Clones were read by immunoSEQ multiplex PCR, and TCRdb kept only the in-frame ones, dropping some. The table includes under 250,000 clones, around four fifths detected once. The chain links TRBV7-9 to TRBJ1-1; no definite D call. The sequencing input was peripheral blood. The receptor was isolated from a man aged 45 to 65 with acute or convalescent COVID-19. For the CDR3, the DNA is TGTGCCAGCAGCTTAGCAGAGGGAAGGGTGCATGAAGCTTTCTTT. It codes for CASSLAEGRVHEAFF.